This TCR beta chain was sequenced for a study of Ad26.COV2.S vaccination and SARS-CoV-2 variants. Findings and caveats of the study: Participants given vaccine showed non-spike TCR breadth similar to that of placebo recipients. Vaccinees displayed broader spike-specific TCR repertoires than placebo recipients.

The CDR3 runs 15 residues. Germline-derived CDR1 and CDR2 are MDHEN and SYDVKM. Trimming stripped 6 bases from V and 1 base from J, with 14 bases between. The treatment denotes: roughly 19 received Ad26.COV2.S at low or high dose, single or two shots; 5 received placebo; per-sample allocation not given. On day 63 after the first injection, vaccine and placebo recipients gave samples. An Ad26 vector that expressed Wuhan-strain SARS-CoV-2 spike constituted the vaccine. A word on this clone: Its antigen is currently unknown.

Clones were sequenced by immunoSEQ multiplex PCR, and TCRdb holds only the in-frame ones, with some missing. Of more than 400,000 clones listed, around 93% are singletons. The rearrangement joins TRBV28 to TRBJ2-3, with D possibly TRBD1 on 6 matching bases. This TCR derives from a person aged 18-60 years who received the Ad26.COV2.S COVID-19 vaccine or a placebo. The material sequenced was peripheral blood, taken in a trial of Ad26.COV2.S vaccine versus placebo. In DNA, the CDR3 is TGTGCCAGCAGAATGGACAGTCGGGGCACAGATACGCAGTATTTT. Amino acid sequence: CASRMDSRGTDTQYF.